This entry describes one T cell receptor beta chain. The data were obtained in a study of shared T cell receptors in the human thymus. Trimming took 8 bases from V and 2 from J; bases not matched to a gene: 10. CDR1 and CDR2 (germline): MNHEY, SMNVEV (reference sequence). There are 15 residues in the CDR3. Data came from immunoSEQ multiplex PCR; TCRdb stores just in-frame clones and leaves some out. The repertoire holds hundreds of thousands of clones, with around 87% as singletons. These sequences were also reported in another study, on human thymus T cells. Per that paper: Resections that were taken during corrective heart surgery supplied the thymus tissue.

The receptor comes from a boy under two years old with a congenital heart defect. Specimen: thymocytes. This rearrangement joins TRBV27 to TRBJ2-7, with 9 bases that match TRBD1. The CDR3 coding sequence is TGTGCCAGCTCACAAAACAGGGGGCGCCCCTACGAGCAGTACTTC. Its translation: CASSQNRGRPYEQYF.